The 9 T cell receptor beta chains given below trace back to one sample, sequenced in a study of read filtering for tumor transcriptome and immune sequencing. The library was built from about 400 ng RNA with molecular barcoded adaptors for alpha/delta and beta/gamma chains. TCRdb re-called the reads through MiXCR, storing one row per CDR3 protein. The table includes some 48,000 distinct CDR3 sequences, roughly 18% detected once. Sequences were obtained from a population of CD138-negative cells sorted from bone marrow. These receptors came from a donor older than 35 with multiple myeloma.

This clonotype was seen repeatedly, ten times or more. CDR3 region: CASSLLGPDTQYF. Here the CDR3 DNA reads TGTGCCAGCAGCTTACTGGGGCCGGATACGCAGTATTTT. The chain carries TRBV7-2 and TRBJ2-3, with D possibly TRBD1 on 5 matching bases. Between the trimmed V and J ends, which lost 2 bases and 6 bases, there was a span of 9 bases. Germline V CDR1 and CDR2: SGHTA, FQGNSA. The CDR3 covers 13 residues.

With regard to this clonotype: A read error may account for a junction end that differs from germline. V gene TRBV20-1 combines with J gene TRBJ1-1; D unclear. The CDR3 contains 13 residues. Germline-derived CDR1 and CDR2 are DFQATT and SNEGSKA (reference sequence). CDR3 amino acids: CSASGEINTEALF. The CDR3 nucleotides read TGCAGTGCCTCCGGGGAGATAAACACTGAAGCTCTCTTT.

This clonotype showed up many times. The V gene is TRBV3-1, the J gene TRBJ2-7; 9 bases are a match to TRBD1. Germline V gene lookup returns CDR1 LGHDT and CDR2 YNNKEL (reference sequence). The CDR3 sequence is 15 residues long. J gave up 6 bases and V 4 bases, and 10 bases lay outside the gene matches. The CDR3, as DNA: TGTGCCAGCAGCCCGCACTTGGACAGGGGTACCGAGCAGTACTTC. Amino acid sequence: CASSPHLDRGTEQYF.

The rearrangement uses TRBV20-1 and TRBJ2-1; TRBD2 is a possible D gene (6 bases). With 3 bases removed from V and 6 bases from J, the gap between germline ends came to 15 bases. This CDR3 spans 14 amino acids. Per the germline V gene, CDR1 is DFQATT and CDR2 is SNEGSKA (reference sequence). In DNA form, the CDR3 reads TGCAGTGCTAGTGGGACTTTCCGGGGCAATGAGCAGTTCTTC. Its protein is CSASGTFRGNEQFF.

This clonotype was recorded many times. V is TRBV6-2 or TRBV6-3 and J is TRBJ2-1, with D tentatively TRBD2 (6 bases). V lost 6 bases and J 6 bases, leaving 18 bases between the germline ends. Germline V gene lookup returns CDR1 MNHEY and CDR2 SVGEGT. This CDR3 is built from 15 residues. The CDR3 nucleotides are TGTGCCAGCAGCGATGGAGGGAGCGCCGTCAATGAGCAGTTCTTC. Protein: CASSDGGSAVNEQFF.

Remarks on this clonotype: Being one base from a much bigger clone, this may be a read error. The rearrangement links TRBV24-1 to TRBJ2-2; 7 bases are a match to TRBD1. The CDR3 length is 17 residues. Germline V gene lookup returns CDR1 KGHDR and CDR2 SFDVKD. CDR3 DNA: TGTGCCACCAGTGATTCCTCACAGGGGACGAACACCGGGGAGCTGCTTTTT. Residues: CATSDSSQGTNTGELLF.

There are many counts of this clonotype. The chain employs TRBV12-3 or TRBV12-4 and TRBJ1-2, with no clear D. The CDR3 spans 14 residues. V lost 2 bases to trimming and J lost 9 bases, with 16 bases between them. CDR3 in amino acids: CASSLKAWRGSYTF. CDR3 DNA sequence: TGTGCCAGCAGTTTAAAGGCCTGGCGGGGAAGCTACACCTTC.

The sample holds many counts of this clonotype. The CDR3 DNA reads TGTGCCAGCAGTGGGTGGGAGAATGAAAAACTGTTTTTT. Translation: CASSGWENEKLFF. The V call is TRBV12-3 or TRBV12-4, the J call TRBJ1-4; D unclear. The V end lost 5 bases, the J end lost 5 bases, and 9 bases lay between the germline ends. The length of the CDR3 is 13 residues.

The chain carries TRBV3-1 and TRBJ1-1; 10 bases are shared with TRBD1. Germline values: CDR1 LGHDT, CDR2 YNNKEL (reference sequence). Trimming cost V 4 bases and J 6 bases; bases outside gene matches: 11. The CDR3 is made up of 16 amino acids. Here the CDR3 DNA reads TGTGCCAGCAGCCCTGACAGGGGGCTCGGGTACGCTGAAGCTTTCTTT. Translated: CASSPDRGLGYAEAFF.